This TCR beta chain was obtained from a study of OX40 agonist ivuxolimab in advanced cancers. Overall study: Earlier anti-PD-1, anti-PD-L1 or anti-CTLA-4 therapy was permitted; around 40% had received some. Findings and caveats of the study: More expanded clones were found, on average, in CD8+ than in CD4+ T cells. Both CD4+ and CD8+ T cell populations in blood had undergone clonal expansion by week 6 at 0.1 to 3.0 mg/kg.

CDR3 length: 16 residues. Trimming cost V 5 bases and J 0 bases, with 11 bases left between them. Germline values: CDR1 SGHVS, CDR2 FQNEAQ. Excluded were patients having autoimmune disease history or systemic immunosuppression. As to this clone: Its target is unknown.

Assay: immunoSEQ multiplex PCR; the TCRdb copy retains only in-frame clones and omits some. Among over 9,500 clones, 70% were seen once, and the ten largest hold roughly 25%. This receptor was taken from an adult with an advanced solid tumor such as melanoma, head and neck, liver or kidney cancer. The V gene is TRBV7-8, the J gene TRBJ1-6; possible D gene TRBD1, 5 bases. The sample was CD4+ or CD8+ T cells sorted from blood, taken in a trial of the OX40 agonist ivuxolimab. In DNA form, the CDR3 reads TGTGCCAGCAGCCCCCCAGGGTTCTCCTATAATTCACCCCTCCACTTT. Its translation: CASSPPGFSYNSPLHF. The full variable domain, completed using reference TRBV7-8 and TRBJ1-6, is GAGVSQSPRYKVAKRGQDVALRCDPISGHVSLFWYQQALGQGPEFLTYFQNEAQLDKSGLPSDRFFAERPEGSVSTLKIQRTQQEDSAVYLCASSPPGFSYNSPLHFGNGTRLTVT.